These 15 T cell receptor beta chains were sequenced from one sample in a study of T cell repertoires in cytomegalovirus infection. TCRdb passed the reads through MiXCR, listing each CDR3 protein once. This sample yields 450,000 to 650,000 distinct CDR3 sequences, of which about a quarter are seen a single time; around 14% belongs to the top ten. What was sequenced was PBMCs. Receptors originate from a human donor in good health (CMV status not recorded). Some clones in this sample may be carry-over from other donors' samples.

This clonotype has only a few counts. This rearrangement joins TRBV12-3 or TRBV12-4 to TRBJ1-3; tentative D call: TRBD1 (5 bases). CDR3 length: 16 residues. Trimming removed 5 bases at V and 0 bases at J, with 14 bases between. The CDR3 reads CASSQNWGSSGNTIYF. The CDR3 nucleotides read TGTGCCAGCAGTCAAAATTGGGGGTCCTCTGGAAACACCATATATTTT.

The CDR3, as DNA: TGTGCCAGCAGCCTTCCCATACAGGGGCCCCACTCCTACGAGCAGTACTTC. Translation gives CASSLPIQGPHSYEQYF. The chain uses TRBV28 and TRBJ2-7; 7 bases map to TRBD1. With 6 bases clipped from V and 0 bases from J, the junction kept 14 bases outside the gene matches. Germline CDR1 MDHEN, CDR2 SYDVKM. The CDR3 is 17 amino acids.

This clonotype was counted at least ten times. The V gene is TRBV7-8, the J gene TRBJ1-5; D unresolved. Germline-derived CDR1 and CDR2 are SGHVS and FQNEAQ. Deletions cut 6 bases from V and 4 bases from J, with 22 bases between. CDR3 length equals 17 residues. The DNA of the CDR3 is TGTGCCAGCAGTCTTACCCGGACCGCAGAATCAAATCAGCCCCAGCATTTT. The encoded protein is CASSLTRTAESNQPQHF.

This clonotype occurred a few times. V is TRBV12-3 or TRBV12-4 and J is TRBJ2-4; 9 bases map to TRBD2. The CDR3 runs to 15 residues. V shed 3 bases, J shed 4 bases, and the junction held 4 bases outside the gene matches. The CDR3 sequence is CASSFWLAGKNIQYF. The DNA of the CDR3 is TGTGCCAGCAGTTTTTGGCTAGCGGGGAAAAACATTCAGTACTTC.

The J gene is TRBJ2-1, the V gene TRBV27, with D unresolved. The CDR3 length is 15 residues. The V end was cut by 3 bases, the J end by 0 bases, with 9 bases between. Looked up from germline, CDR1 is MNHEY and CDR2 is SMNVEV (reference sequence). Written as DNA, the CDR3 is TGTGCCAGCAGTTTTAGGTCGAGCTCCTACAATGAGCAGTTCTTC. Protein product: CASSFRSSSYNEQFF.

This clonotype was observed a handful of times. The chain combines TRBV7-2 with TRBJ1-6; D is unresolved. CDR3 length equals 12 residues. V was pared by 5 bases and J by 10 bases, with 9 bases between. Germline V gene lookup returns CDR1 SGHTA and CDR2 FQGNSA. The CDR3 DNA sequence: TGTGCCAGCAGCGTCCTCGGCTCACCCCTCCACTTT. Protein: CASSVLGSPLHF.

The chain has TRBV6-2 or TRBV6-3 and TRBJ1-1; D ambiguous. The CDR3 consists of 13 residues. In germline, CDR1 is MNHEY, CDR2 SVGEGT. Deletions cut 7 bases from V and 7 bases from J, with 16 bases between. The CDR3 nucleotides read TGTGCCAGCACCCCACAAGGGCCCCGTGAAGCTTTCTTT. Amino acids: CASTPQGPREAFF.

The J gene is TRBJ2-3, the V gene TRBV2; 8 bases are shared with TRBD1. The CDR3 covers 13 residues. V trimming: 7 bases; J trimming: 6 bases; junction bases outside the gene matches: 6. Germline CDR1 SNHLY, CDR2 FYNNEI. DNA of the CDR3: TGTGCCAGCAAGGGGACAGGAATGGATACGCAGTATTTT. Translated: CASKGTGMDTQYF.

The chain recombines TRBV20-1 with TRBJ2-3, with D perhaps TRBD2 (5 bases). Germline V lookup: CDR1 DFQATT, CDR2 SNEGSKA (reference sequence). V shed 6 bases and J shed 2 bases, with 12 bases lying between them. The CDR3 extends over 13 amino acids. CDR3 sequence: CSARSGNTDTQYF. In nucleotides, the CDR3 is TGCAGTGCCAGATCGGGAAACACAGATACGCAGTATTTT.

The sample holds a few counts of this clonotype. The chain has TRBV12-3 or TRBV12-4 and TRBJ2-2; the match to TRBD2 covers 8 bases. Trimming took 6 bases from V and 1 from J; bases not matched to a gene: 4. The CDR3 is made up of 15 amino acids. CDR3 in amino acids: CASSSSGLNTGELFF. In DNA form, the CDR3 reads TGTGCCAGCAGCTCTAGCGGGCTGAACACCGGGGAGCTGTTTTTT.

The chain uses TRBV4-1 and TRBJ2-5; a possible D gene is TRBD2 (5 bases). Germline V gives CDR1 MGHRA, CDR2 YSYEKL. The CDR3 runs to 13 residues. Trimming pared 2 bases from V and 4 bases from J, leaving 8 bases between. The CDR3 nucleotides are TGCGCCAGCAGCCAAAGAGGGTCAGAGACCCAGTACTTC. This codes for CASSQRGSETQYF.

The chain is built from TRBV6-2 or TRBV6-3 and TRBJ2-2, with D perhaps matching TRBD2 (6 bases). Per the germline V gene, CDR1 is MNHEY and CDR2 is SVGEGT. The CDR3 spans 14 residues. The ends were cut back, 6 bases at V and 4 bases at J, with 12 bases in the middle. DNA for the CDR3: TGTGCCAGCAGACTAGCAATGGTCACCGGGGAGCTGTTTTTT. Its protein product is CASRLAMVTGELFF.

The V and J genes are TRBV12-3 or TRBV12-4 and TRBJ1-1; D gene unclear. With 7 bases removed from V and 1 base from J, the gap between germline ends came to 16 bases. This CDR3 region has 15 residues. The CDR3 nucleotides are TGTGCCAGCATATCCCCCGCAGGTAGGAACACTGAAGCTTTCTTT. It specifies CASISPAGRNTEAFF.

This clonotype was recorded once. The V and J genes are TRBV2 and TRBJ2-5, with a tentative D call TRBD1 (5 bases). In germline, CDR1 is SNHLY, CDR2 FYNNEI. CDR3 length: 12 amino acids. V was trimmed by 3 bases and J by 4 bases, leaving 6 bases between them. Written as DNA, the CDR3 is TGTGCCAGCAGTGAGACAGTAGAGACCCAGTACTTC. As protein: CASSETVETQYF. The full variable domain, with the rest looked up from reference TRBV2 and TRBJ2-5, is EPEVTQTPSHQVTQMGQEVILRCVPISNHLYFYWYRQILGQKVEFLVSFYNNEISEKSEIFDDQFSVERPDGSNFTLKIRSTKLEDSAMYFCASSETVETQYFGPGTRLLVL.

This clonotype came up a few times. This sequence joins TRBV7-9 and TRBJ2-1, with D possibly being TRBD2 (6 bases). Deletions cut 5 bases from V and 3 bases from J, with 8 bases between. There are 13 residues in the CDR3. Germline-derived CDR1 and CDR2 are SEHNR and FQNEAQ (reference sequence). CDR3 in amino acids: CASSGGIYNEQFF. The CDR3 coding sequence is TGTGCCAGCAGCGGCGGGATCTACAATGAGCAGTTCTTC. Full variable domain (remainder filled in from reference TRBV7-9 and TRBJ2-1): DTGVSQNPRHKITKRGQNVTFRCDPISEHNRLYWYRQTLGQGPEFLTYFQNEAQLEKSRLLSDRFSAERPKGSFSTLEIQRTEQGDSAMYLCASSGGIYNEQFFGPGTRLTVL.